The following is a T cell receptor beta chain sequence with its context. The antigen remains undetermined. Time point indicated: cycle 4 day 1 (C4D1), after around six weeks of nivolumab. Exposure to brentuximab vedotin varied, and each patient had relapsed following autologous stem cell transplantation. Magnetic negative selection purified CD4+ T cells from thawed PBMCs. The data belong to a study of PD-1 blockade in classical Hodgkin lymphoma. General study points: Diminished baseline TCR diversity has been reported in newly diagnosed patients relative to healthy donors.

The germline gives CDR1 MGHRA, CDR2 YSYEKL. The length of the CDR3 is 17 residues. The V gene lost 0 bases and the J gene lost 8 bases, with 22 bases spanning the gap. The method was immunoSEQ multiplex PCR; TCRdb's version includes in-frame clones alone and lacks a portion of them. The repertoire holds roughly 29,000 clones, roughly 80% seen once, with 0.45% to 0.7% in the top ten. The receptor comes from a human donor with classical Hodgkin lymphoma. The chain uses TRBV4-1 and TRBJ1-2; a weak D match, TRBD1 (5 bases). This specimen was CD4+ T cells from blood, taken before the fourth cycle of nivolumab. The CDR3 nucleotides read TGCGCCAGCAGCCAAGACCGGGCCCGGGACGACATCACCGGCTACACCTTC. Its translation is CASSQDRARDDITGYTF.